This T cell receptor (beta chain) was obtained from a study of early T cells in non-severe SARS-CoV-2 infection. At least ten counts were recorded for this clonotype. Its antigen is not identified. Attachment of unique molecular identifiers to individual cDNA molecules was performed. TCRdb recomputed calls from the 5' RACE reads with MiXCR, one row per CDR3 protein. The profile shows around 67,000 distinct CDR3 sequences, 11% of them singletons. Findings and limits, study-wide: VDJdb matching, biased toward anti-spike CD8 responses, missed private and CD4 specificities.

The length of the CDR3 is 14 residues. The chain couples TRBV21-1 to TRBJ2-7; the D call in the table, TRBD1, was not verified against the DNA. TRBV21-1 is assigned pseudogene status. Here the sequenced sample was whole blood, taken at baseline. This TCR was sampled from an adult who was a healthcare worker with PCR-confirmed SARS-CoV-2 infection or an uninfected control (not recorded which). For the CDR3, the DNA is TGTGCCAGCAGCTCGGGGACAGGCAGCTACGAGCAGTACTTC. As protein: CASSSGTGSYEQYF.